A selection of T cell receptor beta chains follows, all from one sample in a study of vaccination and CD4 T cells after COVID-19. These receptors lack a known antigen. TCRdb re-called the PCR reads through MiXCR, storing one row per CDR3 protein. This table has 15,000 to 20,000 distinct CDR3 sequences, 45% to 50% appearing once. The specimen sequenced was CD4+ T cells from blood, cultured in vitro. These receptors came from a human donor who had recovered from COVID-19. CDR3s include the opening cysteine and the closing phenylalanine or tryptophan. The D gene is left open where the match is weak. The size field is filled for only some rows; it gives once, few, many or a size class.

D | size | J | V | DNA | CDR3
. | few | TRBJ1-4 | TRBV7-2 | TGTGCCAGCAGCTTACAGGGTGCAACTAATGAAAAACTGTTTTTT | CASSLQGATNEKLFF
TRBD1 | . | TRBJ1-1 | TRBV11-2 | TGTGCCAGCAGTTACAGGGGAGGGAACACTGAAGCTTTCTTT | CASSYRGGNTEAFF
. | few | TRBJ1-5 | TRBV19 | TGTGCCAGTAGTCCTTCATGGCAGCCCCAGCATTTT | CASSPSWQPQHF
. | . | TRBJ1-5 | TRBV6-1 | TGTGCCAGCAGTGAGGGGACTAGACAGCCCCAGCATTTT | CASSEGTRQPQHF
. | few | TRBJ1-1 | TRBV20-1 | TGCAGTGCGGACACCAAAGGGTCGAACACTGAAGCTTTCTTT | CSADTKGSNTEAFF
TRBD2 | . | TRBJ2-3 | TRBV6-1 | TGTGCCAGCAGTGAAATCCGGGGGGGCACAGATACGCAGTATTTT | CASSEIRGGTDTQYF
. | . | TRBJ1-1 | TRBV7-2 | TGTGCCAGCACCCCTCCGGCGGGAAACACTGAAGCTTTCTTT | CASTPPAGNTEAFF
TRBD1 | . | TRBJ1-2 | TRBV6-5 | TGTGCCAGCAGTTCCGACAGGGCGCCATATGGCTACACCTTC | CASSSDRAPYGYTF
TRBD2 | . | TRBJ2-1 | TRBV2 | TGTGCCAGCAGTGAAGGGCGACTAGCGGGGGGCCTTTCCTACAATGAGCAGTTCTTC | CASSEGRLAGGLSYNEQFF
TRBD2 | few | TRBJ2-1 | TRBV7-2 | TGTGCCAGCAGCTTAGGTATTAGCGGGGCCGGTGAGCAGTTCTTC | CASSLGISGAGEQFF
. | . | TRBJ2-5 | TRBV28 | TGTGCCAGCAGTCCCCCGGCACAAATCCAGTACTTC | CASSPPAQIQYF
. | few | TRBJ1-2 | TRBV6-1 | TGTGCCAGCAGTGAAGGGCAGGCATTTAACTATGGCTACACCTTC | CASSEGQAFNYGYTF
. | once | TRBJ2-3 | TRBV6-1 | TGTGCCAGCAGTGTCTCCGACACAGATACGCAGTATTTT | CASSVSDTDTQYF
TRBD2 | . | TRBJ2-1 | TRBV15 | TGTGCCACCAGCAGAGAGTCAGGGGGAGGACTAGCGGGAGCGCAGTTCTTC | CATSRESGGGLAGAQFF
TRBD2 | few | TRBJ2-3 | TRBV7-9 | TGTGCCAGCAGCTTATTGGCTAGCGGCTATGGAGATACGCAGTATTTT | CASSLLASGYGDTQYF
TRBD1 | . | TRBJ1-6 | TRBV18 | TGTGCCAGCTCAAAAGGGGGCGCAGGATCGGGATCACCCCTCCACTTT | CASSKGGAGSGSPLHF
. | . | TRBJ1-5 | TRBV11-2 | TGTGCCAGCAGCAAGGTCGACGGTCAGCCCCAGCATTTT | CASSKVDGQPQHF
TRBD1 | . | TRBJ2-3 | TRBV7-2 | TGTGCCAGCACCACAGGGGGCTATACGCAGTATTTT | CASTTGGYTQYF
TRBD1 | . | TRBJ2-7 | TRBV23-1 | TGCGCCAGCAGTCCCTTGGACAGGGGGGACTACGAGCAGTACTTC | CASSPLDRGDYEQYF
. | . | TRBJ2-7 | TRBV6-2/TRBV6-3 | TGTGCCAGCAGCACTGAGGGCTACGAGCAGTACTTC | CASSTEGYEQYF
TRBD1 | . | TRBJ2-1 | TRBV7-9 | TGTGCCAGCAGCTTAAGGACAGGGGAATCGGGATACAATGAGCAGTTCTTC | CASSLRTGESGYNEQFF
. | few | TRBJ1-2 | TRBV6-5 | TGTGCCAGCAGTTCGAAGGGGTCCGGGATAGGCTACACCTTC | CASSSKGSGIGYTF
TRBD1 | . | TRBJ1-1 | TRBV29-1 | TGCAGCCACGACAGGGGGAAGGGTGAAGCTTTCTTT | CSHDRGKGEAFF
. | . | TRBJ2-2 | TRBV4-2 | TGTGCCAGCAGCCAAGGGGGGTGGGGGGCCGACACCGGGGAGCTGTTTTTT | CASSQGGWGADTGELFF
. | . | TRBJ2-2 | TRBV7-3 | TGTGCCAGCAGCCCCCACGGGGGGCAAGGTCGATTGAACACCGGGGAGCTGTTTTTT | CASSPHGGQGRLNTGELFF
. | few | TRBJ1-4 | TRBV7-8 | TGTGCCAGCAGCTTAGACCCTAATAATGAAAAACTGTTTTTT | CASSLDPNNEKLFF
TRBD1 | few | TRBJ1-2 | TRBV7-2 | TGTGCCAGCAGCCCAATACAGGGGAACTATGGCTACACCTTC | CASSPIQGNYGYTF
. | . | TRBJ1-1 | TRBV6-2/TRBV6-3 | TGTGCCAGCAAGTTGGTGGGATCTGAAGCTTTCTTT | CASKLVGSEAFF
. | few | TRBJ1-2 | TRBV7-9 | TGTGCCAGCAGCTTGGTTGCAGGGGCCCACTATGGCTACACCTTC | CASSLVAGAHYGYTF
TRBD2 | . | TRBJ2-1 | TRBV11-3 | TGTGCCAGCAGCCCGGGACTAGCGGGAGCAATTGATTGGAACAATGAGCAGTTCTTC | CASSPGLAGAIDWNNEQFF
TRBD2 | large | TRBJ2-1 | TRBV27 | TGTGCCAGCAGTTTAAGGGGGCACCGCTCTAGCGGGAGAAACAATGAGCAGTTCTTC | CASSLRGHRSSGRNNEQFF
. | few | TRBJ1-1 | TRBV6-5 | TGTGCCAGCAGTTCACAGCGCCAACAAGCTTTCTTT | CASSSQRQQAFF
. | . | TRBJ1-2 | TRBV6-5 | TGTGCCAGCAGTTACCGTTTGGGCAGTGTCTATGGCTACACCTTC | CASSYRLGSVYGYTF
. | . | TRBJ2-2 | TRBV7-3 | TGTGCCAGCAGCCCGAGATCGAGGGGGGGCACCGGGGAGCTGTTTTTT | CASSPRSRGGTGELFF
TRBD1 | . | TRBJ1-5 | TRBV6-1 | TGTGCCAGCCGCACAGAGGGGGACAGGGAAAAATGGGGGCCTCGTTTGTGGCCCCAGCATTTT | CASRTEGDREKWGPRLWPQHF
TRBD1 | . | TRBJ1-5 | TRBV6-1 | TGTGCCAGTAGAACAGGGGCTCGGGGTCCCCAGCATTTT | CASRTGARGPQHF